This T cell receptor beta chain came from a study of shared clonotypes between healthy human individuals. At the level of the study: Donors consisted of a couple of women and three men between 18 and 49.

The study's findings and limits: Between several donors, naive CD4 clonotypes were shared at a level of approximately 5%.

An assay was performed, and its level was deep. Every subset had its genomic DNA shared out evenly among several immunoSEQ plates. The repertoire was sequenced with immunoSEQ multiplex PCR; TCRdb's copy has only in-frame clones and lacks some. The repertoire holds millions of clones, with around 95% as singletons. The V segment lost 7 bases and the J segment 4 bases; nucleotides outside the gene matches: 7. This CDR3 is 14 amino acids long. The V gene's germline CDR1 is MDHEN and CDR2 SYDVKM. On this clone itself: What it binds is unknown.

This TCR derives from a young man in good health. This chain uses TRBV28 with TRBJ1-5; TRBD1 aligns across 7 bases. The sequenced material came from naive CD4+ T cells sorted from blood. Subset: CD45RA+ positively selected. The CDR3 reads CASIAGQKNQPQHF. CDR3 coding DNA: TGTGCCAGCATCGCGGGACAGAAAAATCAGCCCCAGCATTTT.